The 4 T cell receptor beta chains below were found in one sample sequenced in a study of cytomegalovirus exposure and HLA in healthy donors. 60 Vbeta and 13 Jbeta primers were used in PCR. Profiling relied on immunoSEQ multiplex PCR, and the TCRdb table lists in-frame clones only, not all of them. The sample contains roughly 230,000 clones, 78% of which appear only once. The sample comprised PBMCs. Every receptor here comes from a boy younger than 18 in good health and CMV-seronegative.

The chain recombines TRBV18 with TRBJ1-1; D is ambiguous. Per germline, CDR1 KGHSH and CDR2 LQKENI. The CDR3 totals 14 residues. V lost 1 base and J 1 base, leaving 7 bases between the germline ends. CDR3 in DNA: TGTGCCAGCTCACCACGGTTGGCGAACACTGAAGCTTTCTTT. This translates into CASSPRLANTEAFF.

This sequence joins TRBV6-5 and TRBJ1-4; 8 bases are shared with TRBD1. The CDR3 extends over 13 amino acids. After removal of 9 bases from V and 10 bases from J, the junction contained 10 bases not matched to a gene. Germline V gene data show CDR1 as MNHEY and CDR2 as SVGAGI. DNA for the CDR3: TGTGCCAGTAGGACGGACAGGGAGGGAAAACTGTTTTTT. Residues: CASRTDREGKLFF.

In this sample, this clone turned up a few times. The chain joins TRBV10-1 to TRBJ2-3; 8 nucleotides align to TRBD1. Germline values: CDR1 WNHNN, CDR2 SYGVQD (reference sequence). J lost 1 base, V lost 6 bases, and 12 bases had no gene match. This CDR3 has 17 residues. For the CDR3, the DNA is TGCGCCAGCAGACCAGCCTTCGGACAGGGAGGCACAGATACGCAGTATTTT. As protein: CASRPAFGQGGTDTQYF.

The V gene is TRBV19, the J gene TRBJ2-3, with 10 bases identical to TRBD2. This CDR3 region has 15 residues. Germline CDR1 and CDR2: LNHDA and SQIVND (reference sequence). V trimming: 10 bases; J trimming: 2 bases; junction bases outside the gene matches: 9. This CDR3 reads CATTPTSGFTDTQYF. For the CDR3, the DNA is TGTGCCACCACACCGACTAGCGGGTTCACAGATACGCAGTATTTT.